Listed below are T cell receptor beta chains from one sample, sequenced in a study of blood T cell repertoires in COVID-19. TCRdb's table, derived via immunoSEQ multiplex PCR, lists solely in-frame clones and lacks some. The table has 150,000 to 200,000 clones, 87% seen once. The sample taken for sequencing was peripheral blood. These receptors were taken from a man in his 60s with active or convalescent COVID-19. The CDR3 runs from the conserved cysteine through the conserved F or W. The D gene is left open where the match is weak. Clone size is not always given. Where it is, it says once, few, many or a class for expanded clones.

d_call: -
clone_size: -
j_call: TRBJ2-1
v_call: TRBV11-2
cdr3_length: 15
cdr3_nt: TGTGCCAGCAGCTTAGCCGGGGGAGCCTACAATGAGCAGTTCTTC
cdr3_aa: CASSLAGGAYNEQFF

d_call: -
clone_size: -
j_call: TRBJ1-2
v_call: TRBV19
cdr3_length: 14
cdr3_nt: TGTGCCAGCGAAAACAGGGCGTCGTACAAAGGCTACACCTTC
cdr3_aa: CASENRASYKGYTF

d_call: TRBD1
clone_size: -
j_call: TRBJ1-6
v_call: TRBV29-1
cdr3_length: 15
cdr3_nt: TGCAGCGTTAAAGCTGGGACAGGGGTTAATTCACCCCTCCACTTT
cdr3_aa: CSVKAGTGVNSPLHF

d_call: -
clone_size: -
j_call: TRBJ2-4
v_call: TRBV4-2
cdr3_length: 15
cdr3_nt: TGTGCCAGCAGCCTGGACACCTCCAAAGTAGACATTCAGTACTTC
cdr3_aa: CASSLDTSKVDIQYF

d_call: -
clone_size: -
j_call: TRBJ1-2
v_call: TRBV30
cdr3_length: 16
cdr3_nt: TGTGCCTGGAGGGGAAAAGGGACAACCGGCCGGTATGGCTACACCTTC
cdr3_aa: CAWRGKGTTGRYGYTF

d_call: -
clone_size: -
j_call: TRBJ2-6
v_call: TRBV7-3
cdr3_length: 17
cdr3_nt: TGTGCCAGCAGTCCCCCTCAGGGCTACTCTGGGGCCAACGTCCTGACTTTC
cdr3_aa: CASSPPQGYSGANVLTF

d_call: -
clone_size: -
j_call: TRBJ1-5
v_call: TRBV19
cdr3_length: 14
cdr3_nt: TGTGCCAGTAGTATGGGGGGTAGCAATCAGCCCCAGCATTTT
cdr3_aa: CASSMGGSNQPQHF

d_call: TRBD2
clone_size: -
j_call: TRBJ2-7
v_call: TRBV4-1
cdr3_length: 17
cdr3_nt: TGCGCCAGCAGCCAAGCCCCCGCGGGGGTACCGGTTTGGGAGCAGTACTTC
cdr3_aa: CASSQAPAGVPVWEQYF

d_call: -
clone_size: -
j_call: TRBJ2-1
v_call: TRBV5-1
cdr3_length: 12
cdr3_nt: TGCGCCAGCAGCAACTACAGGGCTGAGCAGTTCTTC
cdr3_aa: CASSNYRAEQFF

d_call: -
clone_size: -
j_call: TRBJ1-2
v_call: TRBV30
cdr3_length: 13
cdr3_nt: TGTGCCTGGAGTAGAGGGAACCACTATGGCTACACCTTC
cdr3_aa: CAWSRGNHYGYTF

d_call: TRBD2
clone_size: -
j_call: TRBJ2-1
v_call: TRBV5-1
cdr3_length: 15
cdr3_nt: TGCGCCAGCACCACAGCTAGCGGGGCCTACAATGAGCAGTTCTTC
cdr3_aa: CASTTASGAYNEQFF

d_call: -
clone_size: once
j_call: TRBJ2-1
v_call: TRBV6-4
cdr3_length: 15
cdr3_nt: TGTGCCAGCAGCACTAGGGAGAGCTCCTACAATGAGCAGTTCTTC
cdr3_aa: CASSTRESSYNEQFF

d_call: -
clone_size: -
j_call: TRBJ1-1
v_call: TRBV18
cdr3_length: 17
cdr3_nt: TGTGCCAGCTCACCGTTAGCTCTATCAGTGGGGAACACTGAAGCTTTCTTT
cdr3_aa: CASSPLALSVGNTEAFF

d_call: -
clone_size: -
j_call: TRBJ1-5
v_call: TRBV6-5
cdr3_length: 13
cdr3_nt: TGTGCCAGCAGTAAGAGGGAGAATCAGCCCCAGCATTTT
cdr3_aa: CASSKRENQPQHF

d_call: TRBD1
clone_size: -
j_call: TRBJ2-7
v_call: TRBV6-5
cdr3_length: 14
cdr3_nt: TGTGCCAGCAGACGGACAGGGGCTGCCTACGAGCAGTACTTC
cdr3_aa: CASRRTGAAYEQYF

d_call: TRBD2
clone_size: -
j_call: TRBJ2-7
v_call: TRBV7-9
cdr3_length: 15
cdr3_nt: TGTGCCAGCAGCCTACTAGCGGGGGCGTTCTACGAGCAGTACTTC
cdr3_aa: CASSLLAGAFYEQYF

d_call: -
clone_size: -
j_call: TRBJ1-2
v_call: TRBV19
cdr3_length: 13
cdr3_nt: TGTGCCAGTAGCACCCGGGGGGCCAGAGGCTACACCTTC
cdr3_aa: CASSTRGARGYTF

d_call: TRBD1
clone_size: few
j_call: TRBJ1-5
v_call: TRBV6-5
cdr3_length: 15
cdr3_nt: TGTGCCAGCGTAGGACAGGGGGTTAGCAATCAGCCCCAGCATTTT
cdr3_aa: CASVGQGVSNQPQHF

d_call: TRBD1
clone_size: -
j_call: TRBJ1-1
v_call: TRBV6-5
cdr3_length: 14
cdr3_nt: TGTGCCAGCATTATCAGGGGGTTGAACACTGAAGCTTTCTTT
cdr3_aa: CASIIRGLNTEAFF

d_call: TRBD1
clone_size: -
j_call: TRBJ1-2
v_call: TRBV3-1/TRBV3-2
cdr3_length: 13
cdr3_nt: TGTGCCAGCAGCTGGCTGACAGGGGATGGCTACACCTTC
cdr3_aa: CASSWLTGDGYTF

d_call: -
clone_size: -
j_call: TRBJ1-1
v_call: TRBV6-6
cdr3_length: 13
cdr3_nt: TGTGCCAGCAGTTACCGCCAGGGAACTGAAGCTTTCTTT
cdr3_aa: CASSYRQGTEAFF

d_call: -
clone_size: -
j_call: TRBJ2-3
v_call: TRBV15
cdr3_length: 16
cdr3_nt: TGTGCCACCAGCAGAGATCCCCCAGGGGACGGAGATACGCAGTATTTT
cdr3_aa: CATSRDPPGDGDTQYF

d_call: TRBD1
clone_size: -
j_call: TRBJ1-1
v_call: TRBV7-8
cdr3_length: 14
cdr3_nt: TGTGCCAGCAGCTTAAGGGACAGGGGCACTGAAGCTTTCTTT
cdr3_aa: CASSLRDRGTEAFF

d_call: -
clone_size: -
j_call: TRBJ1-3
v_call: TRBV7-9
cdr3_length: 14
cdr3_nt: TGTGCCAGCTCCACGACAGCCTCTGGAAACACCATATATTTT
cdr3_aa: CASSTTASGNTIYF

d_call: TRBD1
clone_size: -
j_call: TRBJ2-1
v_call: TRBV3-1/TRBV3-2
cdr3_length: 16
cdr3_nt: TGTGCCAGCAGCCAAGGCGCCGGGACAGGTTCTTCCCAACAGTTCTTC
cdr3_aa: CASSQGAGTGSSQQFF

d_call: TRBD2
clone_size: -
j_call: TRBJ2-1
v_call: TRBV27
cdr3_length: 14
cdr3_nt: TGTGCCAGCAGGCGGGGGAGCTCCTACAATGAGCAGTTCTTC
cdr3_aa: CASRRGSSYNEQFF

d_call: TRBD2
clone_size: -
j_call: TRBJ2-1
v_call: TRBV2
cdr3_length: 15
cdr3_nt: TGTGCCAGCAGAATTGGGACTAGCGGGGGGAATGAGCAGTTCTTC
cdr3_aa: CASRIGTSGGNEQFF